This paragraph covers one T cell receptor beta chain sequence. Preparing the TCRbeta library involved the use of unique molecular identifiers. TCRdb re-derived calls from the PCR reads in MiXCR, one entry per CDR3 protein. Of nearly 550,000 distinct CDR3 sequences in the sample, around 16% were seen once. The sample comes from a study of T-cell reconstitution after alpha-beta-depleted transplantation in children. This TCR came from a human donor who donated a stem cell graft to a child with acute lymphoblastic leukemia. The sample consisted of PBMCs from the stem cell graft donor, taken from the stem cell graft.

CDR3 protein: CASRKVAGGFNEQFF. The CDR3 DNA reads TGTGCCAGCAGGAAAGTAGCGGGAGGGTTCAATGAGCAGTTCTTC. V is TRBV12-3 or TRBV12-4 and J is TRBJ2-1, with TRBD2 identical over 11 bases. The CDR3 has 15 amino acids. V lost 6 bases and J lost 6; bases outside the gene matches: 7.